This T cell receptor (beta chain) was profiled in a study of T cell repertoires in cytomegalovirus infection. Study as a whole: Epitope selection comprised recently identified HLA-C-restricted CMV epitopes and well-studied HLA-B-restricted CMV epitopes. CMV infection and matching HLA type were both indicated by public TCR beta signatures. General study results and limits: Across the ex vivo response, the dominant clonotypes were HLA-C-restricted CMV-specific TCR beta clonotypes. Cumulative public TCR beta family frequency identified CMV carriers with the relevant HLA.

TCRdb fed the reads into MiXCR, producing one record per CDR3 protein. The table includes about 360,000 distinct CDR3 sequences, around a third detected once. The V segment lost 5 bases and the J segment 2 bases; nucleotides outside the gene matches: 12. The CDR3 runs 16 residues. CDR1 is MNHEY, CDR2 SMNVEV, per germline (reference sequence). On this clonotype itself: Antigen unknown.

The clonotype originates from a human donor in good health (CMV status not recorded). Some clones in this sample may be carry-over from other donors' samples. The genes are TRBV27 and TRBJ2-7; 7 positions match TRBD1. The sample here was cultured PBMCs, taken from culture after CMV antigen stimulation. CDR3: CASSILGTVRPYEQYF. The CDR3, as DNA: TGTGCCAGCAGTATACTCGGGACAGTGAGGCCCTACGAGCAGTACTTC.